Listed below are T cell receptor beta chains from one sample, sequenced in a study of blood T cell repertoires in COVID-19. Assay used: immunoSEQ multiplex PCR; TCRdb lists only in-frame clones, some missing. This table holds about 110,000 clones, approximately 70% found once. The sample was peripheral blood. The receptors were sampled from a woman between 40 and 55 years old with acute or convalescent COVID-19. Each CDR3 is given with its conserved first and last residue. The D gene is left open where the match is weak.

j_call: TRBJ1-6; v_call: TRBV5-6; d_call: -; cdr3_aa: CASSPGPEAPLHF
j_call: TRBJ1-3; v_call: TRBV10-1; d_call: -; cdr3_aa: CANTRGCCSGNTIYF
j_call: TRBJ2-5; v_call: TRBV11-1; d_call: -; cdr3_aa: CASSPFTVQETQYF
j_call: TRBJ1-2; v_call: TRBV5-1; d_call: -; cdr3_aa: CASSLTEFNYGYTF
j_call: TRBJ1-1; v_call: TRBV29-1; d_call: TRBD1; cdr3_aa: CSVEGTGGFTEAFF
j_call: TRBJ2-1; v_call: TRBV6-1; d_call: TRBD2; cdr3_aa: CASSEAGGYNEQFF
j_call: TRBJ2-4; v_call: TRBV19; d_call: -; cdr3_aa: CASSMGRDGGIQYF
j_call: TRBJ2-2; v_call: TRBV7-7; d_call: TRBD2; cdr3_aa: CASSQGVAGTGELFF
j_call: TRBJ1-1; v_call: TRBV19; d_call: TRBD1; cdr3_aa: CASSIWTGTVRVNTEAFF
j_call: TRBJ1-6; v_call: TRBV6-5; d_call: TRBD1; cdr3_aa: CASSRKSGGDSPLHF
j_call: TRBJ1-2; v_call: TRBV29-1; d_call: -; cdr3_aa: CSVGETYGYTF
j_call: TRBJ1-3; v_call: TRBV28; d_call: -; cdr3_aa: CASSLQGGNTIYF
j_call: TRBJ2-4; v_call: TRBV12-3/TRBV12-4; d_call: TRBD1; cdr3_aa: CASRQGPNIQYF